The present TCR beta chain was sequenced within a study of blood T cells in healthy people across ages. Study context: The template switching approach captured approximately one barcoded beta molecule for every two T cells. Study results and limitations: With naive T cell percentage, TCR beta diversity showed a strong correlation.

Healthy individuals of Caucasian origin from Russia, aged roughly 6 to 100, served as donors. Regarding this clonotype: The antigen remains undetermined.

Germline V gene lookup returns CDR1 MNHEY and CDR2 SMNVEV (reference sequence). The CDR3 runs to 15 residues. Trimming removed 5 bases at V and 0 bases at J, with 13 bases between. Then a second PCR, running roughly 7 to 11 cycles, was carried out with a sample-barcoded 5' primer and a J-beta primer mix. The template-switch adaptor was a 5' adaptor with 12 random nucleotides. It tagged each cDNA molecule. TCRdb independently ran MiXCR on the 5' RACE reads; one entry per CDR3 protein. The table has about 1.5 million distinct CDR3 sequences, 35% to 45% seen once. This clonotype originated in a woman aged 18-29 years in good health. Sequenced: blood. The chain links TRBV27 to TRBJ1-1, with a weak D call TRBD1 (6 bases). CDR3 in amino acids: CASSQGLVVNTEAFF. The CDR3 nucleotides are TGTGCCAGCAGTCAGGGGCTAGTGGTGAACACTGAAGCTTTCTTT.